The T cell receptor (beta chain) under discussion was sequenced for a study of blood T cell repertoires in COVID-19. Overall study: Specimens from acute and convalescent COVID-19 originated in the United States, Italy and Spain. Sources were T cells, B-cell-depleted T cells, or PBMCs; the material itself was cDNA or gDNA.

Trimming removed 0 bases from V and 4 bases from J; junction bases left unmatched: 5. The CDR3 extends over 16 amino acids. Germline loops: CDR1 GTSNPN, CDR2 SVGIG (reference sequence). Per the authors' pipeline: It was from reference gene primer amplification that nucleated cell counts were estimated. The method was immunoSEQ multiplex PCR; TCRdb's version includes in-frame clones alone and lacks a portion of them. Clonal size and the V and J genes are those of that table, whereas D and trimming came from the DNA. The table has some 130,000 clones, about 88% seen once. The chain carries TRBV30 and TRBJ2-1, with 11 nucleotides matching TRBD2. The sequenced sample consisted of peripheral blood. This clonotype was sampled from a man aged 50 to 59 with active COVID-19. CDR3 DNA sequence: TGTGCCTGGAGTGTACGAGGGACTAGCGGTTACAATGAGCAGTTCTTC. It encodes CAWSVRGTSGYNEQFF.